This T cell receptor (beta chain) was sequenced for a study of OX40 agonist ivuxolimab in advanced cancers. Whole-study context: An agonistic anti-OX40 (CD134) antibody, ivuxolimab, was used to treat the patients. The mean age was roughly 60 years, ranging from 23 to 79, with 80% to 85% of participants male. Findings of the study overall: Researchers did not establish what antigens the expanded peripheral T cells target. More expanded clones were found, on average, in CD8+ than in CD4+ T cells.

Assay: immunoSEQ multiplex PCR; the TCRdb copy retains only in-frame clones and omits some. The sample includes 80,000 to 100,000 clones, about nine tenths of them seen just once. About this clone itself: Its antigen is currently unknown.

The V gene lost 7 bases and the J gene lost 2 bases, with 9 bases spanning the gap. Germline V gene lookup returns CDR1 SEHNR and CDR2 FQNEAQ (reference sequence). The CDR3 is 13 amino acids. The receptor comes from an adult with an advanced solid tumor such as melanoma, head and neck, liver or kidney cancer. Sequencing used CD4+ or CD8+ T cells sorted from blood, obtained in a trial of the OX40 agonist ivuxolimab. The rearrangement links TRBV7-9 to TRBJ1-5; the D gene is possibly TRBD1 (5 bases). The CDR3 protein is CASTMGRNQPQHF. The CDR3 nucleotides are TGTGCCAGCACCATGGGGCGCAATCAGCCCCAGCATTTT.